This TCR beta chain comes out of a study of blood T cell repertoires in COVID-19. At the level of the study: The study drew acute and convalescent COVID-19 samples from the United States, Italy and Spain. T cells, B-cell-depleted T cells, or PBMCs supplied cDNA or gDNA.

In the original processing: Amplification from reference gene primers served as the basis for estimated nucleated cell counts. The assay was immunoSEQ multiplex PCR, and TCRdb's table has in-frame clones only and misses some. V, J and clone size are taken as reported in that table, and D and trimming were inferred from the DNA itself. This table holds about 44,000 clones, approximately 81% found once. Germline-derived CDR1 and CDR2 are LGHNA and YSLEER. Trimming removed 1 base at V and 3 bases at J, with 12 bases between. The CDR3 covers 15 residues. The V gene is TRBV4-3, the J gene TRBJ1-1, with D hard to call. Sequencing was carried out using peripheral blood. The sequence derives from a woman in her 70s with acute or convalescent COVID-19. The chain's CDR3 is CASSQVPRRDTEAFF. CDR3 DNA: TGCGCCAGCAGCCAAGTACCCCGGAGGGACACTGAAGCTTTCTTT.